The 21 T cell receptor beta chains below were found in one sample sequenced in a study of shared clonotypes between healthy human individuals (dated by TCRdb to the early 2020s). CD8 naive samples consisted of CD45RO-negative cells that were positively selected for CCR7, yielding a CD45RA+CCR7+ population without TemRA cells. The library came from the immunoSEQ multiplex PCR assay. TCRdb mirrors the immuneACCESS table, restricted to in-frame sequences. Some clones are absent from its copies; in checked studies, under half trace to an unresolved V gene, and the reason for the others is unknown. The sample includes fewer than 1 million clones, with 90% to 97% observed a single time. The leading ten clones occupy about 0.25% of the sample. What was sequenced was naive CD8+ T cells sorted from blood. The cell subset or site label, read with the paper, signifies: CD45RA+CCR7+. The receptors shown here come from a man aged 25-45 years in good health.

The chain recombines TRBV5-4 with TRBJ2-7; 9 bases agree with TRBD1. The germline CDR1 and CDR2 sequences are SGHNT and YYREEE (reference sequence). The junction had 10 bases not matched to a gene; V was cut back by 4 bases and J by 5 bases. This CDR3 has 15 residues. The chain's CDR3 is CASSLMGQGSHEQYF. The CDR3 bases are TGTGCCAGCAGCCTTATGGGACAGGGATCCCACGAGCAGTACTTC. Based on the CDR3 plus reference TRBV5-4 and TRBJ2-7, the full variable domain is ETGVTQSPTHLIKTRGQQVTLRCSSQSGHNTVSWYQQALGQGPQFIFQYYREEENGRGNFPPRFSGLQFPNYSSELNVNALELDDSALYLCASSLMGQGSHEQYFGPGTRLTVT.

This clone was counted once. This chain links TRBV7-2 with TRBJ2-2; no clear D gene. CDR1 and CDR2 (germline): SGHTA, FQGNSA. This CDR3 spans 14 amino acids. Trimming took off 3 bases at V and 6 bases at J, with 11 bases between the two ends. The CDR3 region is CASSFSAIAGELFF. CDR3 in DNA: TGTGCCAGCAGCTTCTCAGCGATCGCCGGGGAGCTGTTTTTT. Supplemented by reference TRBV7-2 and TRBJ2-2, the full variable domain reads GAGVSQSPSNKVTEKGKDVELRCDPISGHTALYWYRQSLGQGLEFLIYFQGNSAPDKSGLPSDRFSAERTGGSVSTLTIQRTQQEDSAVYLCASSFSAIAGELFFGEGSRLTVL.

The rearrangement uses TRBV11-3 and TRBJ2-3, with TRBD2 as a possible D gene (5 bases). The germline gives CDR1 SGHNT, CDR2 YENEEA. CDR3 length equals 13 residues. V was clipped by 6 bases and J by 3 bases, with 10 bases between them. DNA for the CDR3: TGTGCCAGCAGTTATAGCGTTACAGATACGCAGTATTTT. Translating it yields CASSYSVTDTQYF.

The CDR3 nucleotides are TGTGCCAGTAGTATAGCTGGAGATAGCTCCTACGAGCAGTACTTC. It yields the protein CASSIAGDSSYEQYF. The V call is TRBV19, the J call TRBJ2-7; D unresolved. In germline, CDR1 is LNHDA, CDR2 SQIVND (reference sequence). V lost 1 base to trimming and J lost 0 bases, with 10 bases between them. The CDR3 is 15 amino acids.

This clone was seen only once. V gene TRBV7-2 combines with J gene TRBJ2-7; weak D call: TRBD2 (6 bases). V shed 0 bases and J shed 0 bases, with 12 bases lying between them. Germline V lookup: CDR1 SGHTA, CDR2 FQGNSA. CDR3 length: 16 residues. The CDR3 coding sequence is TGTGCCAGCAGCTTAGCGGCTGCGGGACGCTCCTACGAGCAGTACTTC. Translation: CASSLAAAGRSYEQYF.

This clone came up a few times. The V gene is TRBV4-3, the J gene TRBJ2-6; D perhaps matches TRBD2 (5 bases). The CDR3 runs to 18 residues. V lost 2 bases, J lost 3 bases, and 17 bases lay in between. CDR1 and CDR2 from the germline V gene are LGHNA and YSLEER. CDR3 bases: TGCGCCAGCAGCCAAACCGGGGTCGGCTTGGGTGGGGCCAACGTCCTGACTTTC. Amino acid sequence: CASSQTGVGLGGANVLTF.

The chain carries TRBV28 and TRBJ2-1; 12 bases are shared with TRBD2. This CDR3 spans 15 amino acids. The germline gives CDR1 MDHEN, CDR2 SYDVKM. V was pared by 5 bases and J by 5 bases, with 4 bases of the junction left unmatched. CDR3 nucleotide sequence: TGTGCCAGCAGTGTACTAGCGGGGGGAGACAATGAGCAGTTCTTC. The encoded protein is CASSVLAGGDNEQFF.

The chain is built from TRBV5-6 and TRBJ1-2; TRBD1 is a possible D gene (6 bases). Trimming removed 0 bases at V and 4 bases at J, with 10 bases between. The germline V gene has CDR1 SGHDT and CDR2 YYEEEE. CDR3 length: 14 residues. This chain's CDR3 is CASSLVGTPYGYTF. The DNA for the CDR3 is TGTGCCAGCAGCTTGGTAGGGACACCCTATGGCTACACCTTC.

The chain combines TRBV4-1 with TRBJ1-4; the D is unclear. The CDR3 is 15 residues long. Trimming pared 1 base from V and 4 bases from J, leaving 10 bases between. Looked up from germline, CDR1 is MGHRA and CDR2 is YSYEKL. CDR3 nucleotide sequence: TGCGCCAGCAGCCAAGTTTCATCCTTTAATGAAAAACTGTTTTTT. This encodes CASSQVSSFNEKLFF.

The chain has TRBV6-5 and TRBJ2-5, with a possible D match to TRBD2 (5 bases). The CDR3 extends over 12 amino acids. The germline V and J ends were trimmed by 5 bases and 5 bases, with 9 bases remaining between them. Germline CDR1 is MNHEY and CDR2 is SVGAGI. CDR3 in DNA: TGTGCCAGCAGTACGGGATTCGAGACCCAGTACTTC. Encoded protein: CASSTGFETQYF.

The J gene is TRBJ2-7, the V gene TRBV7-8, with TRBD2 identical over 11 bases. Germline V lookup: CDR1 SGHVS, CDR2 FQNEAQ. The V gene end was trimmed by 5 bases and the J gene end by 5 bases; junction bases not matched to a gene: 8. The CDR3 spans 15 residues. The CDR3 protein is CASSPDSGRGDEQYF. The DNA for the CDR3 is TGTGCCAGCAGCCCCGATAGCGGGAGGGGAGACGAGCAGTACTTC.

Comment on this clone: Other DNA variants within this sample encode the same CDR3. The chain links TRBV2 to TRBJ2-7; D not resolved. The V end was cut by 9 bases, the J end by 6 bases, with 9 bases between. The CDR3 loop spans 10 amino acids. The germline V gene encodes CDR1 SNHLY and CDR2 FYNNEI. This CDR3 is CASSGFEQYF. The CDR3 nucleotides read TGTGCCAGTTCCGGCTTCGAGCAGTACTTC.

This sequence joins TRBV5-1 and TRBJ2-1; D gene unclear. V was cut by 0 bases and J by 10 bases, with 8 bases left in between. This CDR3 is 12 amino acids long. CDR1 is SGHRS, CDR2 YFSETQ, per germline. CDR3 loop: CASSLGSREQFF. The CDR3, as DNA: TGCGCCAGCAGCTTGGGAAGCAGGGAGCAGTTCTTC.

The CDR3 coding sequence is TGTGCCATCAGACCTGACCCAAACTCCTACGAGCAGTACTTC. Amino acids: CAIRPDPNSYEQYF. The chain has TRBV10-3 and TRBJ2-7; D unclear. V dropped 6 bases and J dropped 0 bases, with 12 bases sitting between them. From germline, CDR1 is ENHRY and CDR2 SYGVKD. The CDR3 totals 14 residues.

The V gene is TRBV7-3, the J gene TRBJ2-5; no clear D. The germline CDR1 and CDR2 sequences are SGHTA and FQGTGA. This CDR3 region has 15 residues. Trimming cost V 5 bases and J 1 base, with 14 bases left between them. Here the CDR3 reads CASSRGQRGQETQYF. The CDR3 coding sequence is TGTGCCAGCAGCCGCGGCCAGCGCGGCCAAGAGACCCAGTACTTC.

This clone was seen a single time. This chain links TRBV4-1 with TRBJ2-7; D unresolved. The CDR3 covers 14 residues. The V end lost 5 bases, the J end lost 0 bases, and 11 bases lay between the germline ends. CDR1 is MGHRA and CDR2 is YSYEKL in the germline V gene. The CDR3 here is CASSWGPSSYEQYF. In nucleotides, the CDR3 is TGCGCCAGCAGCTGGGGTCCGAGCTCCTACGAGCAGTACTTC.

The rearrangement uses TRBV13 and TRBJ2-3, with 13 nucleotides matching TRBD2. The CDR3 is 22 amino acids. From germline, CDR1 is PRHDT and CDR2 FYEKMQ (reference sequence). Germline trimming cut 5 bases from V and 3 bases from J; bases unmatched to any gene: 23. The CDR3 here is CASSNGPNPGTSGAYETDTQYF. DNA of the CDR3: TGTGCCAGCAGCAATGGACCGAATCCCGGGACTAGCGGGGCCTACGAGACAGATACGCAGTATTTT.

The chain links TRBV9 to TRBJ2-1, with 10 bases aligning to TRBD2. CDR3 length: 15 amino acids. The V gene's germline CDR1 is SGDLS and CDR2 YYNGEE. J lost 8 bases, V lost 4 bases, and 9 bases had no gene match. The CDR3 nucleotides are TGTGCCAGCAGCCCCCAAGCGGGAGGGCTGGATGAGCAGTTCTTC. Amino acids: CASSPQAGGLDEQFF.

This chain joins TRBV28 and TRBJ1-5; D is ambiguous. Trimming stripped 3 bases from V and 3 bases from J, with 12 bases between. The CDR3 totals 15 residues. CDR1 is MDHEN, CDR2 SYDVKM, per germline. The CDR3 region is CASSFLGSDNQPQHF. The CDR3 nucleotides read TGTGCCAGCAGTTTCCTCGGATCCGACAATCAGCCCCAGCATTTT.

The gene calls are TRBV7-9 and TRBJ2-7, with 8 bases fitting TRBD1. V lost 4 bases, J lost 4 bases, and 6 bases stayed unmatched. Looked up from germline, CDR1 is SEHNR and CDR2 is FQNEAQ (reference sequence). CDR3 length equals 14 residues. CDR3 amino acids: CASSYRDRMYEQYF. CDR3 nucleotide sequence: TGTGCCAGCAGCTATCGGGACAGGATGTACGAGCAGTACTTC.

In regard to this clone: Other DNA sequences in this sample translate to the same CDR3. The chain is built from TRBV2 and TRBJ2-7; the D is unclear. Germline assignment: CDR1 SNHLY and CDR2 FYNNEI. The V end was cut by 3 bases, the J end by 4 bases, with 7 bases between. The CDR3 loop spans 12 amino acids. The CDR3 protein is CASSDRVYEQYF. For the CDR3, the DNA is TGTGCCAGCAGTGACAGAGTGTACGAGCAGTACTTC.